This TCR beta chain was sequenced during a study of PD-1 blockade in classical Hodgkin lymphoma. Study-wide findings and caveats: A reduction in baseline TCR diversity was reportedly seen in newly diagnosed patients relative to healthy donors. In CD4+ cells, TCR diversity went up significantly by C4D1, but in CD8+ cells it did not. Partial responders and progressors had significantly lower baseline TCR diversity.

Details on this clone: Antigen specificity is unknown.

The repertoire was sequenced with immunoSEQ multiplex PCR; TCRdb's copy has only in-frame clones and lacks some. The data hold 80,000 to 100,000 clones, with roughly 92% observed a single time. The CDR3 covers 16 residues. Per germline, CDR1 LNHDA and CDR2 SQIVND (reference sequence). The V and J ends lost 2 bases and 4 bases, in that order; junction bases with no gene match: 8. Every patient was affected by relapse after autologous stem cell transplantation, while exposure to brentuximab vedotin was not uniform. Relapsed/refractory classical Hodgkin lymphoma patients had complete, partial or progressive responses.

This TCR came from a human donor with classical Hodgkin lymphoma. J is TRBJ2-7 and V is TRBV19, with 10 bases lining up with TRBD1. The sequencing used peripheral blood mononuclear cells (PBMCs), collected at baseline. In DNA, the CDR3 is TGTGCCAGTAGTATAATCCCAGGACAGGGGGGATACGAGCAGTACTTC. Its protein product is CASSIIPGQGGYEQYF. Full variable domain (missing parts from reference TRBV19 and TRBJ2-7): DGGITQSPKYLFRKEGQNVTLSCEQNLNHDAMYWYRQDPGQGLRLIYYSQIVNDFQKGDIAEGYSVSREKKESFPLTVTSAQKNPTAFYLCASSIIPGQGGYEQYFGPGTRLTVT.